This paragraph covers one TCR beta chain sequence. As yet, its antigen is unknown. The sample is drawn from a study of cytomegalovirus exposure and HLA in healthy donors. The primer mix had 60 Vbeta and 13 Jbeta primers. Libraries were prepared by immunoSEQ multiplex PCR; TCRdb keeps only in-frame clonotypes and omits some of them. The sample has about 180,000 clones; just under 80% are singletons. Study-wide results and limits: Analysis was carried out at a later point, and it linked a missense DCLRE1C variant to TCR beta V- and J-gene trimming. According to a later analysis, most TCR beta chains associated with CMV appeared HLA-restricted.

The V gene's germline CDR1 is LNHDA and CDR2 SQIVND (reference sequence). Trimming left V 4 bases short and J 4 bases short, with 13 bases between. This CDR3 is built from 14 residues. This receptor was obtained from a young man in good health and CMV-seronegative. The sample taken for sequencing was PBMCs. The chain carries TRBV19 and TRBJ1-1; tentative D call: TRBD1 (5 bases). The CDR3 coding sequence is TGTGCCAGTAGTAAACAGGCGCAAAGCACTGAAGCTTTCTTT. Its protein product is CASSKQAQSTEAFF.